A selection of T cell receptor beta chains follows, all from one sample in a study of T-cell reconstitution after alpha-beta-depleted transplantation in children. Using its own MiXCR run on the PCR reads, TCRdb lists one record per CDR3 protein. The repertoire has around 580,000 distinct CDR3 sequences, 20% to 25% of them found once; the top ten carry 11% to 15%. The sequencing used PBMCs, mostly from graft donor cells, collected 360 days after TCRalphabeta/CD19-depleted stem cell transplant. The receptors come from a boy younger than two who had a stem cell transplant for acute myeloid leukemia, so the T cells may come from the graft donor. CDR3s include the opening cysteine and the closing phenylalanine or tryptophan. The order of the fields is clone size, D gene, V gene, J gene, CDR3 DNA, CDR3 protein. The D gene is left open where the match is weak. Not all rows give a size; the values are once, few, many and, for expanded clones, a class.

clone_size: many
d_call: -
v_call: TRBV12-3/TRBV12-4
j_call: TRBJ1-2
cdr3_nt: TGTGCCAGCAGTCGTTCTAACTATGGCTACACCTTC
cdr3_aa: CASSRSNYGYTF

clone_size: few
d_call: TRBD1
v_call: TRBV10-3
j_call: TRBJ2-7
cdr3_nt: TGTGCCATCAGCGGGACAGGGGGCTACGAGCAGTACTTC
cdr3_aa: CAISGTGGYEQYF

clone_size: -
d_call: -
v_call: TRBV5-1
j_call: TRBJ2-1
cdr3_nt: TGCGCCAGCAGCTTGGAGGGCCCTCGGTCGGGCAATGAGCAGTTCTTC
cdr3_aa: CASSLEGPRSGNEQFF

clone_size: many
d_call: TRBD1
v_call: TRBV6-2/TRBV6-3
j_call: TRBJ2-1
cdr3_nt: TGTGCCAGCAGCGACAGGGCGTTTTCGTACGAGCAGTTCTTC
cdr3_aa: CASSDRAFSYEQFF

clone_size: few
d_call: TRBD1
v_call: TRBV27
j_call: TRBJ1-5
cdr3_nt: TGTGCCAGCAGTCGGGGGGACAGCCAGAATCAGCCCCAGCATTTT
cdr3_aa: CASSRGDSQNQPQHF

clone_size: -
d_call: -
v_call: TRBV5-5
j_call: TRBJ2-1
cdr3_nt: TGTGCCAGCAGCTTTAGCCTCTCCTACAATGAGCAGTTCTTC
cdr3_aa: CASSFSLSYNEQFF

clone_size: many
d_call: -
v_call: TRBV12-3/TRBV12-4
j_call: TRBJ2-3
cdr3_nt: TGTGCCAGCACCGTCCAGAGCACAGATACGCAGTATTTT
cdr3_aa: CASTVQSTDTQYF

clone_size: -
d_call: -
v_call: TRBV20-1
j_call: TRBJ1-5
cdr3_nt: TGCAGTTCCTCCCCGACGGATCATCAGCCCCAGCATTTT
cdr3_aa: CSSSPTDHQPQHF

clone_size: -
d_call: TRBD2
v_call: TRBV20-1
j_call: TRBJ2-3
cdr3_nt: TGCAGTGCTAGTCTAGCGGGGGTCCCCGATACGCAGTATTTT
cdr3_aa: CSASLAGVPDTQYF

clone_size: few
d_call: -
v_call: TRBV12-3/TRBV12-4
j_call: TRBJ2-5
cdr3_nt: TGTGCCAGCAGCCGAACTAGATCCCCGCCCTGGGCCCAGTACTTC
cdr3_aa: CASSRTRSPPWAQYF

clone_size: -
d_call: -
v_call: TRBV20-1
j_call: TRBJ2-1
cdr3_nt: TGCAGTGCTAGAGTGGGCGGGCACTCTTCCTACAATGAGCAGTTCTTC
cdr3_aa: CSARVGGHSSYNEQFF

clone_size: -
d_call: -
v_call: TRBV4-1
j_call: TRBJ2-2
cdr3_nt: TGCGCCAGCAGCCAAGAACGAAACACCGGGGAGCTGTTTTTT
cdr3_aa: CASSQERNTGELFF

clone_size: few
d_call: TRBD1
v_call: TRBV20-1
j_call: TRBJ1-5
cdr3_nt: TGCAGTGCTACAAGACAGGGGGCGGTTGCTCAGCCCCAGCATTTT
cdr3_aa: CSATRQGAVAQPQHF

clone_size: -
d_call: -
v_call: TRBV19
j_call: TRBJ1-4
cdr3_nt: TGTGCCAGTAAGGGCGCTGGGGAAAAACTGTTTTTT
cdr3_aa: CASKGAGEKLFF

clone_size: many
d_call: TRBD2
v_call: TRBV20-1
j_call: TRBJ2-1
cdr3_nt: TGCAGTGCTCATCTAGCGGGGGGGCTCAATGAGCAGTTCTTC
cdr3_aa: CSAHLAGGLNEQFF

clone_size: many
d_call: -
v_call: TRBV29-1
j_call: TRBJ2-5
cdr3_nt: TGCAGCGTTGAAGTACAAGAGACCCAGTACTTC
cdr3_aa: CSVEVQETQYF

clone_size: many
d_call: -
v_call: TRBV18
j_call: TRBJ2-5
cdr3_nt: TGTGCCAGCTCACCCGGGGACCAAGAGACCCAGTACTTC
cdr3_aa: CASSPGDQETQYF

clone_size: few
d_call: -
v_call: TRBV20-1
j_call: TRBJ2-3
cdr3_nt: TGCAGTGCTAGGGGGGTCGCAGATACGCAGTATTTT
cdr3_aa: CSARGVADTQYF

clone_size: few
d_call: -
v_call: TRBV9
j_call: TRBJ2-7
cdr3_nt: TGTGCCAGCAGCGTCCGAGGGGGTGAGGGCTACGAGCAGTACTTC
cdr3_aa: CASSVRGGEGYEQYF

clone_size: many
d_call: -
v_call: TRBV6-1
j_call: TRBJ2-7
cdr3_nt: TGTGCCACCGCGTCCCTCCGGCCTTCCTCCTACGAGCAGTACTTC
cdr3_aa: CATASLRPSSYEQYF

clone_size: -
d_call: -
v_call: TRBV11-1
j_call: TRBJ1-2
cdr3_nt: TGTGCCAGCAGCTTAAGTTCAGGGCCAATAACCGGGAAATATGGCTACACCTTC
cdr3_aa: CASSLSSGPITGKYGYTF

clone_size: -
d_call: TRBD2
v_call: TRBV12-3/TRBV12-4
j_call: TRBJ2-7
cdr3_nt: TGTGCCAGCAGCCGTAGCGGGGGAACGTACGAGCAGTACTTC
cdr3_aa: CASSRSGGTYEQYF

clone_size: -
d_call: -
v_call: TRBV7-9
j_call: TRBJ2-1
cdr3_nt: TGTGCCAGCAGCTTACGCAGGGTTCATGAGCAGTTCTTC
cdr3_aa: CASSLRRVHEQFF

clone_size: many
d_call: -
v_call: TRBV4-3
j_call: TRBJ1-1
cdr3_nt: TGCGCCAGCAGCCAAGGGCGGGGGATTAACACTGAAGCTTTCTTT
cdr3_aa: CASSQGRGINTEAFF

clone_size: many
d_call: -
v_call: TRBV12-3/TRBV12-4
j_call: TRBJ1-4
cdr3_nt: TGTGCCAGCAGTTTGGTCCAGAATGAAAAACTGTTTTTT
cdr3_aa: CASSLVQNEKLFF

clone_size: -
d_call: TRBD1
v_call: TRBV20-1
j_call: TRBJ2-7
cdr3_nt: TGCAGTGCTAGGGCCTGGGACAGGGCAACCTACGAGCAGTACTTC
cdr3_aa: CSARAWDRATYEQYF

clone_size: few
d_call: -
v_call: TRBV5-6
j_call: TRBJ2-1
cdr3_nt: TGTGCCAGCAGCTTGGCCGATTGGGGGCTGAGGAATGAGCAGTTCTTC
cdr3_aa: CASSLADWGLRNEQFF